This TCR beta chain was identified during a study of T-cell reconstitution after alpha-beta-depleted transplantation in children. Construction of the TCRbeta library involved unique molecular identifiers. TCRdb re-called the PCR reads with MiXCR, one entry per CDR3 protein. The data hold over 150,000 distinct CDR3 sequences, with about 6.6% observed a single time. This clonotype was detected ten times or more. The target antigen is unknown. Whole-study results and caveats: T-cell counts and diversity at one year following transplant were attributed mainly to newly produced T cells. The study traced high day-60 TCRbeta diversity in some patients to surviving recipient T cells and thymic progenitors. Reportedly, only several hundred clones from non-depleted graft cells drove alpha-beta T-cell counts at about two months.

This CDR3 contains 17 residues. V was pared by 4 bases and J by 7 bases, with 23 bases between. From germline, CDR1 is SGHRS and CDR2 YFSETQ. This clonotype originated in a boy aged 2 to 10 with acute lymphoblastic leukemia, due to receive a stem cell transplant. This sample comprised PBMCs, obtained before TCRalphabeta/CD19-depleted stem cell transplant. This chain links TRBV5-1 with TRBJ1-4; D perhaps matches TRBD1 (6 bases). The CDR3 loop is CASSPLKQGGIGEKLFF. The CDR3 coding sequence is TGCGCCAGCAGCCCTCTGAAACAGGGAGGGATCGGTGAAAAACTGTTTTTT.